This TCR beta chain was documented in a study of glioma-infiltrating T cells. The study, taken as a whole, reports: Tissue and blood shared very few CDR3 sequences.

This clonotype was counted only a few times. Its matching antigen is unknown. This CDR3 comprises 12 residues. Germline V gives CDR1 SQVTM, CDR2 ANQGSEA. The V and J ends lost 8 bases and 6 bases, in that order; junction bases with no gene match: 7. TCR alpha and beta CDR3 regions were amplified from RNA using iRepertoire nested multiplex PCR. MiXCR, run by TCRdb on the multiplex PCR reads, gives a single entry per CDR3 protein. Here the sample spans tens of thousands of distinct CDR3 sequences, 23% being singletons. The specimen was glioma tissue, nonneoplastic brain tissue, or PBMCs (not recorded which). The origin of this receptor is a human donor with low-grade glioma or glioblastoma, undergoing nonglioma brain surgery, or in good health (not recorded which). V and J are TRBV29-1 and TRBJ1-2, with 9 bases that match TRBD1. The CDR3 sequence: CSIRTGEDGYTF. DNA for the CDR3: TGCAGCATACGGACAGGGGAGGATGGCTACACCTTC.